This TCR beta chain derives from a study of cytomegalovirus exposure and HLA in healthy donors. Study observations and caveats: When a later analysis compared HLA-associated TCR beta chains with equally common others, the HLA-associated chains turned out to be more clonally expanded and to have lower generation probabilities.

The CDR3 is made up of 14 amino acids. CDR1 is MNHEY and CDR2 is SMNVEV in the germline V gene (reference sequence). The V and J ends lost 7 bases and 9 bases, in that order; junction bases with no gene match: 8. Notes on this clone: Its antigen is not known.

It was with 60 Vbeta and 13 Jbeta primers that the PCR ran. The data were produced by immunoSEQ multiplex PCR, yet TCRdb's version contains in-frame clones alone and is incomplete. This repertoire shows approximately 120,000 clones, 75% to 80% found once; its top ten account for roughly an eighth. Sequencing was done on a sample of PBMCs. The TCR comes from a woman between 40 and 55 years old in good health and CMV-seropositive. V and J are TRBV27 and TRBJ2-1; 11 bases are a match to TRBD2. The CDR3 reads CASKLAGAGFEQFF. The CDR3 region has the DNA TGTGCCAGCAAACTAGCGGGGGCAGGATTTGAGCAGTTCTTC.